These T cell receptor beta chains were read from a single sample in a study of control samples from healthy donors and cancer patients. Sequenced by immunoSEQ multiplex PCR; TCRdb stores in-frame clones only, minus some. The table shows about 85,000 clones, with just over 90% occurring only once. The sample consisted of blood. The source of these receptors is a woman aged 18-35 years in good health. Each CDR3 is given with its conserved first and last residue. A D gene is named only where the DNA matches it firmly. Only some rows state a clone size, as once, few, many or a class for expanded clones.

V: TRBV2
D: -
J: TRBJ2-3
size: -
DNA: TGTGCCAGCAGACCCGGCTTGTCCGGGGCAGATACGCAGTATTTT
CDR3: CASRPGLSGADTQYF

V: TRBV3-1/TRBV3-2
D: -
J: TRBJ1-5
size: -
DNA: TGTGCCAGCAGCCAAGAGCTTAGCAATCAGCCCCAGCATTTT
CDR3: CASSQELSNQPQHF

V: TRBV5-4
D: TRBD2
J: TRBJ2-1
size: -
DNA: TGTGCCAGCAGCCCCTCTAGCGGGGGACAATACAATGAGCAGTTCTTC
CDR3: CASSPSSGGQYNEQFF

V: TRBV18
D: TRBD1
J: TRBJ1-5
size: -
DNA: TGTGCCAGCTCACCAATTCAGGCAGGGGGATTCGATCAGCCCCAGCATTTT
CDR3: CASSPIQAGGFDQPQHF

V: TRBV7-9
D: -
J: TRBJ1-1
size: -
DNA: TGTGCCAGCAGCACCCCGGGGGCGGGGCAACACACTGAAGCTTTCTTT
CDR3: CASSTPGAGQHTEAFF

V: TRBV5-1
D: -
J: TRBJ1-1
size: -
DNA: TGCGCCAGCAGCTTGGTGGCAGCTATGAACACTGAAGCTTTCTTT
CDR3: CASSLVAAMNTEAFF

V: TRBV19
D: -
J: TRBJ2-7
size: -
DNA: TGTGCCAGTAGTGCGGGACCCGAGGGGCTCGAGCAGTACTTC
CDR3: CASSAGPEGLEQYF

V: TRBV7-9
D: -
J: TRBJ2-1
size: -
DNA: TGTGCCAGCAGCTCACCCGACGGGGACTTTCACAATGAGCAGTTCTTC
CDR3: CASSSPDGDFHNEQFF

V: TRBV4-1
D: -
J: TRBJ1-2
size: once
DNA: TGCGCCAGCAGCATTATGTCGGACAGTAACTATGGCTACACCTTC
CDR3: CASSIMSDSNYGYTF

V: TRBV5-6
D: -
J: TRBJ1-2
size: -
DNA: TGTGCCAGCAGCTTGGCTGGGGGCTATGGCTACACCTTC
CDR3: CASSLAGGYGYTF

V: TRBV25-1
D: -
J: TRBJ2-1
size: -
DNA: TGTGCCAGCAGTGAATGGGGGGACTCCTATCCCAACAATGAGCAGTTCTTC
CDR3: CASSEWGDSYPNNEQFF

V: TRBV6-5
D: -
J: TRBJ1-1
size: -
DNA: TGTGCCAGCTCCCGGCTGAACACTGAAGCTTTCTTT
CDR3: CASSRLNTEAFF

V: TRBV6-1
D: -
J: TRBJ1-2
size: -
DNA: TGTGCCAGCAGTGAAAGGGAGAACCCAAGCTATGGCTACACCTTC
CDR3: CASSERENPSYGYTF

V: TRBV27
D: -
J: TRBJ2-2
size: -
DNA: TGTGCCAGCAGCCTTGGGATCGCGGACAGCGCCTTCTCCGGGGAGCTGTTTTTT
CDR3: CASSLGIADSAFSGELFF

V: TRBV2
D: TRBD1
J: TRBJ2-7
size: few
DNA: TGTGCCAGCACCCCTAGGAAGGGGGCCTGGACCGAGCAGTACTTC
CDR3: CASTPRKGAWTEQYF

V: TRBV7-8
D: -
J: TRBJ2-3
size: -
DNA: TGTGCCAGCAGCCAGGGTATGGGCACAGATACGCAGTATTTT
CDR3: CASSQGMGTDTQYF

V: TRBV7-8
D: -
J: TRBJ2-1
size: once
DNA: TGTGCCAGCAGCCTAGTAGGGGTTCGGTACAATGAGCAGTTCTTC
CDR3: CASSLVGVRYNEQFF

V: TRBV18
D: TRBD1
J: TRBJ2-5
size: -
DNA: TGTGCCAGCGCCCAGGGGGTAGAGACCCAGTACTTC
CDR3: CASAQGVETQYF

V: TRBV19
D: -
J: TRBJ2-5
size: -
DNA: TGTGCCAGTAGTATCGACCTGGGCCAAGAGACCCAGTACTTC
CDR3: CASSIDLGQETQYF

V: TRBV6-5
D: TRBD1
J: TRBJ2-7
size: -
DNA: TGTGCCAGCAGTCACACAGGGGGTGGAGAGCAGTACTTC
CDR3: CASSHTGGGEQYF

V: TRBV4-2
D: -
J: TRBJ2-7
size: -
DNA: TGTGCCAGCAGCTATACCCAGGGCTCCTACGAGCAGTACTTC
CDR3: CASSYTQGSYEQYF

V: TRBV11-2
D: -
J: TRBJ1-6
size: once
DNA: TGTGCCAGCAGGCTGGGGGATCAATATTCACCCCTCCACTTT
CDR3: CASRLGDQYSPLHF

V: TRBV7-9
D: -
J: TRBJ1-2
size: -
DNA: TGTGCCAGCAGACCCGATACAGGGCGGAGTGGCTACACCTTC
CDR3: CASRPDTGRSGYTF

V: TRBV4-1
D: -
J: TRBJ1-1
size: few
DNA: TGCGCCAGCAGCCCCCATGAACCCCCGAGGGTTTTCTTT
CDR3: CASSPHEPPRVFF

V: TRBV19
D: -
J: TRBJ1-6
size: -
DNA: TGTGCCAGTAGTATCACTCGTCCAGGGGAGTATTCACCCCTCCACTTT
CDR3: CASSITRPGEYSPLHF

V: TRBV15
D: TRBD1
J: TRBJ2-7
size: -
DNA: TGTGCCACCAGCAGAGATAGGGGACAGGCGTCCTACGAGCAGTACTTC
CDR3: CATSRDRGQASYEQYF

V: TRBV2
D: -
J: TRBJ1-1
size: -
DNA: TGTGCCAGCAAGAACGAGGGACGGACTGAAGCTTTCTTT
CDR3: CASKNEGRTEAFF

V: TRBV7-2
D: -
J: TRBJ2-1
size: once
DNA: TGTGCCAGCAGCTTAGCTTCCAGCCTCTCCAATGAGCAGTTCTTC
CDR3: CASSLASSLSNEQFF

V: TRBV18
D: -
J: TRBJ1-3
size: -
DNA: TGTGCCAGCTCAGATACAGGGTACTCTGGAAACACCATATATTTT
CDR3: CASSDTGYSGNTIYF

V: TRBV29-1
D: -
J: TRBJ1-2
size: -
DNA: TGCAGCGTTGAGGCAGGGGAGGACTATGGCTACACCTTC
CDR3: CSVEAGEDYGYTF

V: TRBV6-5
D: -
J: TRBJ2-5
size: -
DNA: TGTGCCAGCAGTACCCCCCCGGTGGAGACCCAGTACTTC
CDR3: CASSTPPVETQYF

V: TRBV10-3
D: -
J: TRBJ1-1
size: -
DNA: TGTGCCATCAGTGAGAGTAGGCACTTGAACACTGAAGCTTTCTTT
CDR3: CAISESRHLNTEAFF

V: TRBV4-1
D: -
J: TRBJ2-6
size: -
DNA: TGCGCCAGCAGCCAAATAAGAGAGGGCGCTGGGGCCAACGTCCTGACTTTC
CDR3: CASSQIREGAGANVLTF

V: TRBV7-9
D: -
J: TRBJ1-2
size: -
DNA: TGTGCCAGCAGCTTAGGGGACAATTATGGCTACACCTTC
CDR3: CASSLGDNYGYTF

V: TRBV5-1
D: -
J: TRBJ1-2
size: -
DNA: TGCGCCAGCAGGACAGTCGCTAGGAACTATGGCTACACCTTC
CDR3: CASRTVARNYGYTF

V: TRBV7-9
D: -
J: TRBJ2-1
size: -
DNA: TGTGCCAGCAGCTGGGCACAGGGCTACAATGAGCAGTTCTTC
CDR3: CASSWAQGYNEQFF

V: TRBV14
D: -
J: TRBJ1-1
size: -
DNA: TGTGCCAGCAGCAGACAGTCACATGAAGCTTTCTTT
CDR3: CASSRQSHEAFF

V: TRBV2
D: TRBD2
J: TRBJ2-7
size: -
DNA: TGTGCCAGAGGACTAGCGGGAGGCTACGAGCAGTACTTC
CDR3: CARGLAGGYEQYF

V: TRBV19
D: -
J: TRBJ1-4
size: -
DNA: TGTGCCAGTAGGACAGGTACCCTCGAGGGAAAACTGTTTTTT
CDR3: CASRTGTLEGKLFF

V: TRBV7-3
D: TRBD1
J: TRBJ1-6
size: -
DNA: TGTGCCAGCAGCTTGGGACAGGATGGGGCACCCCTCCACTTT
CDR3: CASSLGQDGAPLHF

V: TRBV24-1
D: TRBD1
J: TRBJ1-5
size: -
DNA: TGTGCCACCAGTGACCGTTCTTCAGGGGGCAATGAGCCCCAGCATTTT
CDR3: CATSDRSSGGNEPQHF

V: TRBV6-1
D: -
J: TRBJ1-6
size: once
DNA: TGTGCCAGCAGTGAAGTTCCAGGGGCTACGTCACCCCTCCACTTT
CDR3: CASSEVPGATSPLHF

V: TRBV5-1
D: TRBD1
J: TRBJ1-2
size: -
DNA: TGCGCCAGCAGCTTGGTAACAGGGGGTGACTATGGCTACACCTTC
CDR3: CASSLVTGGDYGYTF

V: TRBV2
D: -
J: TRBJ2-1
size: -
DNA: TGTGCCAGCGCGAGGGAGAGCACCTACAATGAGCAGTTCTTC
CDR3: CASARESTYNEQFF

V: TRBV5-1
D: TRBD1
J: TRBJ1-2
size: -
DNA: TGCGCCAGCAGCTTGGTCCCAGGGGGGAACTATGGCTACACCTTC
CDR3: CASSLVPGGNYGYTF

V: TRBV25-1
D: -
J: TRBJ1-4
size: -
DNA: TGTGCCAGCTGGGCTTCCGGTCCTGAAAAACTGTTTTTT
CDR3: CASWASGPEKLFF

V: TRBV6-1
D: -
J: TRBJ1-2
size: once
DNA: TGTGCCAGCAGTGTCGTCCCCGGACCAGGGAGAGGGGGCTACACCTTC
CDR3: CASSVVPGPGRGGYTF

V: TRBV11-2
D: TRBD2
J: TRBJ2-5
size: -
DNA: TGTGCCAGCAGCCGTATGGCAGCGGGGGTTTTAATGGAGACCCAGTACTTC
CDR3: CASSRMAAGVLMETQYF

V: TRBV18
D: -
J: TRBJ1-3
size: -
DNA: TGTGCCAGCTCGCTGGACTCTGGAAACACCATATATTTT
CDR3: CASSLDSGNTIYF

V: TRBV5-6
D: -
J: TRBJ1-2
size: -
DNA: TGTGCCAGCACCAAGAACTATGGCTACACCTTC
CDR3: CASTKNYGYTF

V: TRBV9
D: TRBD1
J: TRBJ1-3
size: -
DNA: TGTGCCAGCAGCTCTTCCCCCTCCGAACCGGGACAGGGAGGCTGGGGTTCTGGAAACACCATATATTTT
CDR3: CASSSSPSEPGQGGWGSGNTIYF

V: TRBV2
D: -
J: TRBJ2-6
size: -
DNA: TGTGCCAGCAGTGACGGCTACTCTGGGGCCAACGTCCTGACTTTC
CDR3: CASSDGYSGANVLTF

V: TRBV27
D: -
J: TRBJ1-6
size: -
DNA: TGTGCCAGCACCCCCAGGGGTGACTCCTATAATTCACCCCTCCACTTT
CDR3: CASTPRGDSYNSPLHF

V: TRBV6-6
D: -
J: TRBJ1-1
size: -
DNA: TGTGCCAGCAGTCGTGCCCTGATGACAGTGAACACTGAAGCTTTCTTT
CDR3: CASSRALMTVNTEAFF

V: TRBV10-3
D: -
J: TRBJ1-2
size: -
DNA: TGTGCCATCAGGAGGGGCGGGGGGGAAGGCTATGGCTACACCTTC
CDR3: CAIRRGGGEGYGYTF